These T cell receptor beta chains were read from a single sample in a study of cytomegalovirus exposure and HLA in healthy donors. TCRdb's copy holds only in-frame clones and misses some; the assay was immunoSEQ multiplex PCR. The sample has fewer than 200,000 clones, around four fifths seen once; the top ten hold 1.5% to 2%. The sequenced sample was PBMCs. These TCRs come from a middle-aged man in good health and CMV-seropositive. The conserved cysteine and the conserved F or W are not part of the CDR3 here. Fields, in order: V gene, CDR3 protein.

V: TRBV7-9
CDR3: ASSPSALSTDTQY

V: TRBV19
CDR3: ASDTGVSGNTIY

V: TRBV29-1
CDR3: SVFQGAGNIQY

V: TRBV2
CDR3: ASRVLVGGYNEQF

V: TRBV4-3
CDR3: ASSQELWESYGYT

V: TRBV6-1
CDR3: AGRTSGRNDEQF

V: TRBV5-6
CDR3: ASRRSTDTQY

V: TRBV5-1
CDR3: ASSRRASEETQY

V: TRBV18
CDR3: ASSPIAKYQETQY

V: TRBV19
CDR3: ASRLTGGGGNEQF

V: TRBV29-1
CDR3: SVVGGGFTEAF

V: TRBV7-2
CDR3: ASSLRLAGGEQY

V: TRBV6-5
CDR3: ASRGSGNEKLF

V: TRBV4-1
CDR3: ASSQGDSYNEQF

V: TRBV7-9
CDR3: ASSLRDEGITGELF

V: TRBV6-5
CDR3: ASRQQGEDEQY

V: TRBV4-3
CDR3: ASSLTVSNTGELF

V: TRBV19
CDR3: ASRRTSGRGNEQF

V: TRBV11-1
CDR3: ASSILAGEAGDEQF

V: TRBV15
CDR3: ATSMRNNYGYT

V: TRBV5-6
CDR3: ASSFGGKNEKLF

V: TRBV7-9
CDR3: ASSVGQNTEAF

V: TRBV30
CDR3: AWSVFRGYEQY

V: TRBV30
CDR3: ACRWRGRNEQF

V: TRBV7-6
CDR3: ASSLGAGNQPQH

V: TRBV30
CDR3: AWSDRVHQPQH

V: TRBV21-1
CDR3: ASSPLRTGSFNTGELF

V: TRBV6-1
CDR3: ASSGRGGGNQPQH

V: TRBV6-1
CDR3: ASSERDRGNEQY

V: TRBV28
CDR3: ASRTTGTGNQETQY

V: TRBV4-2
CDR3: ASSHSSGGSYEQY

V: TRBV5-1
CDR3: ASSSDGQAPYEQY

V: TRBV27
CDR3: ASSLSLTSTDTQY

V: TRBV28
CDR3: ASTKGGDTEAF

V: TRBV19
CDR3: ASSIGGPNQPQH

V: TRBV11-2
CDR3: ASSLFRDTSYEQY

V: TRBV7-3
CDR3: ASSSGIGYNEQF

V: TRBV1
CDR3: TSSQDFTGDPYEQY

V: TRBV5-6
CDR3: ASSRVRGNTEAF

V: TRBV2
CDR3: ASSDRRTSGSNEQF

V: TRBV7-9
CDR3: ASSLGQGAYEQY

V: TRBV28
CDR3: ASSFSGRADEQF

V: TRBV7-2
CDR3: ASSLPGQPLSG

V: TRBV4-3
CDR3: ASSQSAGSNYGYT

V: TRBV4-3
CDR3: ASSQFAGQGNTIY

V: TRBV5-6
CDR3: ASSFNRQAPEAF

V: TRBV18
CDR3: ASSDNRDSYEQY

V: TRBV5-4
CDR3: ASSLVSGQGTAYEQY

V: TRBV7-2
CDR3: ASSYQGGNQPQH

V: TRBV2
CDR3: ASSGLAGLTDTQY

V: TRBV6-6
CDR3: ASSPGQGTYGYT

V: TRBV29-1
CDR3: SVEGRAGAF

V: TRBV5-1
CDR3: ASSFRTGEGEQY

V: TRBV10-3
CDR3: AISEASTEAF

V: TRBV6-4
CDR3: ASSGSTGGYTYGYT